These 23 T cell receptor beta chains originate from one sample sequenced in a study of T cells in localized non-small cell lung cancer (TCRdb year 2020). Receptors were amplified or captured by the immunoSEQ multiplex PCR assay. Imported from immuneACCESS, the table was reduced by TCRdb to in-frame sequences with V and J called. These copies leave out some clones; in studies compared against another copy, an unresolved V gene accounts for under half, and the cause of the remainder is not known. In this sample the table shows around 130,000 clones, roughly nine tenths of which occur a single time. Of the sample, approximately 1.5% is held by the ten largest clones. The sequenced sample was peripheral blood, obtained before any cancer treatment. Every receptor here comes from a female donor older than 55 with stage I lung adenocarcinoma.

The gene calls are TRBV27 and TRBJ1-5; D possibly corresponds to TRBD1 (6 bases). Trimming took off 6 bases at V and 6 bases at J, with 15 bases between the two ends. The CDR3 is 14 amino acids. Germline V gene lookup returns CDR1 MNHEY and CDR2 SMNVEV (reference sequence). The CDR3 spells CASSGRGGVQPQHF. The CDR3 nucleotides read TGTGCCAGCAGCGGCAGGGGAGGTGTTCAGCCCCAGCATTTT.

This chain links TRBV7-9 with TRBJ2-1; 14 nucleotides line up with TRBD2. The CDR3 has 17 amino acids. Trimming cost V 5 bases and J 6 bases; bases outside gene matches: 9. In germline, CDR1 is SEHNR, CDR2 FQNEAQ (reference sequence). DNA of the CDR3: TGTGCCAGCAGCGTACCGGGACTAGCGGGAGTCGGCAATGAGCAGTTCTTC. Its translation is CASSVPGLAGVGNEQFF.

This chain connects TRBV28 to TRBJ1-1, with D perhaps matching TRBD1 (5 bases). The CDR3 runs 15 residues. V was clipped by 2 bases and J by 5 bases, with 15 bases between them. Germline values: CDR1 MDHEN, CDR2 SYDVKM. The CDR3 region is CASSLIGGGRTEAFF. The CDR3 nucleotides are TGTGCCAGCAGTTTAATTGGGGGAGGGAGAACTGAAGCTTTCTTT.

The rearrangement links TRBV11-2 to TRBJ2-7; 7 bases are a match to TRBD2. The CDR3 spans 15 residues. V gave up 7 bases and J gave up 4 bases; unmatched junction bases: 13. The germline V gene encodes CDR1 SGHAT and CDR2 FQNNGV. In DNA, the CDR3 is TGTGCCAGCAACACGCTCACCGGGAGGAGGTACGAGCAGTACTTC. This gives the protein CASNTLTGRRYEQYF.

The chain combines TRBV4-1 with TRBJ2-1; 7 bases agree with TRBD2. Trimming cost V 4 bases and J 2 bases; bases outside gene matches: 11. This CDR3 has 17 residues. CDR1 and CDR2 from the germline V gene are MGHRA and YSYEKL. CDR3 sequence reads: CASSLVLAEPPYNEQFF. CDR3 sequence (DNA): TGCGCCAGCAGCCTCGTCCTAGCGGAGCCTCCCTACAATGAGCAGTTCTTC.

This clone occurred a few times. The chain is built from TRBV19 and TRBJ2-2; the D is unclear. Looked up from germline, CDR1 is LNHDA and CDR2 is SQIVND (reference sequence). V lost 4 bases and J 10 bases, leaving 7 bases between the germline ends. This CDR3 spans 11 amino acids. The CDR3 nucleotides read TGTGCCAGTAGTACAGGAGTGGAGCTGTTTTTT. Amino acid sequence: CASSTGVELFF. Full variable domain (missing parts from reference TRBV19 and TRBJ2-2): DGGITQSPKYLFRKEGQNVTLSCEQNLNHDAMYWYRQDPGQGLRLIYYSQIVNDFQKGDIAEGYSVSREKKESFPLTVTSAQKNPTAFYLCASSTGVELFFGEGSRLTVL.

V gene TRBV11-2 combines with J gene TRBJ2-2, with D tentatively TRBD2 (5 bases). Trimming stripped 5 bases from V and 4 bases from J, with 11 bases between. CDR1 is SGHAT and CDR2 is FQNNGV in the germline V gene. CDR3 length: 14 amino acids. CDR3 sequence (DNA): TGTGCCAGCAGCACGCTCGGGGTCACCGGGGAGCTGTTTTTT. Its translation: CASSTLGVTGELFF. The entire variable domain, with the rest obtained from reference TRBV11-2 and TRBJ2-2, is as follows: EAGVAQSPRYKIIEKRQSVAFWCNPISGHATLYWYQQILGQGPKLLIQFQNNGVVDDSQLPKDRFSAERLKGVDSTLKIQPAKLEDSAVYLCASSTLGVTGELFFGEGSRLTVL.

The chain couples TRBV19 to TRBJ2-7; maybe TRBD2 (6 bases). V dropped 5 bases and J dropped 6 bases, with 17 bases sitting between them. The V gene's germline CDR1 is LNHDA and CDR2 SQIVND (reference sequence). There are 14 residues in the CDR3. The CDR3 reads CASSLLRGLSEQYF. CDR3 sequence (DNA): TGTGCCAGTAGTTTATTGCGGGGCCTAAGCGAGCAGTACTTC.

V is TRBV5-1 and J is TRBJ1-4, with a possible D match to TRBD1 (6 bases). Trimming took off 3 bases at V and 6 bases at J, with 12 bases between the two ends. Germline CDR1 SGHRS, CDR2 YFSETQ. This CDR3 spans 14 amino acids. As DNA, the CDR3 is TGCGCCAGCAGCTCGGACAGATCCCATGAAAAACTGTTTTTT. This sequence encodes CASSSDRSHEKLFF. The complete variable domain, with remaining parts taken from reference TRBV5-1 and TRBJ1-4, reads KAGVTQTPRYLIKTRGQQVTLSCSPISGHRSVSWYQQTPGQGLQFLFEYFSETQRNKGNFPGRFSGRQFSNSRSEMNVSTLELGDSALYLCASSSDRSHEKLFFGSGTQLSVL.

This clone was found a few times. This chain connects TRBV5-5 to TRBJ2-7; D not resolved. The V and J ends lost 4 bases and 3 bases respectively, with 8 bases between them. Per germline, CDR1 SGHKS and CDR2 YYEKEE (reference sequence). This CDR3 spans 12 amino acids. This CDR3 reads CASSGFDYEQYF. In nucleotides, the CDR3 is TGTGCCAGCAGCGGTTTCGACTACGAGCAGTACTTC.

This clone has just a few counts. The gene calls are TRBV27 and TRBJ2-1, with D possibly TRBD2 on 7 matching bases. Between the trimmed V and J ends, which lost 3 bases and 1 base, there was a span of 13 bases. The CDR3 is 16 amino acids. Germline-derived CDR1 and CDR2 are MNHEY and SMNVEV (reference sequence). The chain's CDR3 is CASSFSAGASYNEQFF. The CDR3 bases are TGTGCCAGCAGTTTTTCTGCGGGGGCGTCCTACAATGAGCAGTTCTTC.

CDR3 coding DNA: TGTGCCAGCAGCGTATACACTAGCGGGGACACCGGGGAGCTGTTTTTT. Translated: CASSVYTSGDTGELFF. This chain links TRBV9 with TRBJ2-2; the match to TRBD2 covers 10 bases. The CDR3 is 16 residues long. After removal of 1 base from V and 3 bases from J, the junction contained 3 bases not matched to a gene. Germline V gene data show CDR1 as SGDLS and CDR2 as YYNGEE.

The chain links TRBV15 to TRBJ1-2; D unresolved. Trimming removed 0 bases from V and 6 bases from J, with 14 bases in between. Per germline, CDR1 LNHNV and CDR2 YYDKDF (reference sequence). The CDR3 loop spans 15 amino acids. As DNA, the CDR3 is TGTGCCACCAGCAGAGAAAGCGGGGAGGAAAATGGCTACACCTTC. This codes for CATSRESGEENGYTF.

This chain joins TRBV29-1 and TRBJ2-1; 7 bases agree with TRBD2. CDR1 and CDR2 from the germline V gene are SQVTM and ANQGSEA. The CDR3 is 12 amino acids. V lost 7 bases, J lost 8 bases, and 8 bases stayed unmatched. The CDR3 region is CSALLGGDEQFF. CDR3 bases: TGCAGCGCATTGTTGGGGGGGGATGAGCAGTTCTTC.

The chain joins TRBV27 to TRBJ1-1; D is unresolved. Trimming removed 2 bases from V and 4 bases from J, with 5 bases in between. Germline V CDR1 and CDR2: MNHEY, SMNVEV (reference sequence). The CDR3 has 12 residues. The CDR3 DNA reads TGTGCCAGCAGTTTACGGGGCACTGAAGCTTTCTTT. As protein: CASSLRGTEAFF.

This clone appeared once. This chain connects TRBV9 to TRBJ1-1; a weak D match, TRBD1 (6 bases). The CDR3 has 15 amino acids. V lost 0 bases and J 1 base, leaving 10 bases between the germline ends. Germline V gene data show CDR1 as SGDLS and CDR2 as YYNGEE. CDR3: CASSVATGANTEAFF. In DNA, the CDR3 is TGTGCCAGCAGCGTAGCTACGGGGGCGAACACTGAAGCTTTCTTT. The full variable domain, with the rest looked up from reference TRBV9 and TRBJ1-1, is DSGVTQTPKHLITATGQRVTLRCSPRSGDLSVYWYQQSLDQGLQFLIQYYNGEERAKGNILERFSAQQFPDLHSELNLSSLELGDSALYFCASSVATGANTEAFFGQGTRLTVV.

The chain links TRBV5-4 to TRBJ2-3; 8 bases map to TRBD2. CDR3 length: 15 amino acids. J was trimmed by 1 base and V by 0 bases; bases with no gene match: 1. Germline values: CDR1 SGHNT, CDR2 YYREEE (reference sequence). CDR3 sequence (DNA): TGTGCCAGCAGCTTGGTGACTAGCGGCACAGATACGCAGTATTTT. It codes for CASSLVTSGTDTQYF. Filled out from reference TRBV5-4 and TRBJ2-3, the complete variable domain reads ETGVTQSPTHLIKTRGQQVTLRCSSQSGHNTVSWYQQALGQGPQFIFQYYREEENGRGNFPPRFSGLQFPNYSSELNVNALELDDSALYLCASSLVTSGTDTQYFGPGTRLTVL.

This clone has only one observation. The genes are TRBV18 and TRBJ2-5; D possibly matches TRBD1 or TRBD2 (7 bases each). V was trimmed by 5 bases and J by 2 bases, leaving 15 bases between them. Germline V lookup: CDR1 KGHSH, CDR2 LQKENI. The CDR3 runs 15 residues. For the CDR3, the DNA is TGTGCCAGCTCAGCCCCAGGGGGGGGACAAGAGACCCAGTACTTC. Protein product: CASSAPGGGQETQYF. Full variable domain (remainder filled in from reference TRBV18 and TRBJ2-5): NAGVMQNPRHLVRRRGQEARLRCSPMKGHSHVYWYRQLPEEGLKFMVYLQKENIIDESGMPKERFSAEFPKEGPSILRIQQVVRGDSAAYFCASSAPGGGQETQYFGPGTRLLVL.

The V call is TRBV2, the J call TRBJ2-2; the match to TRBD1 covers 8 bases. Germline V CDR1 and CDR2: SNHLY, FYNNEI. There are 15 residues in the CDR3. J was trimmed by 6 bases and V by 3 bases; bases with no gene match: 6. CDR3: CASSDTGQVAGELFF. Here the CDR3 DNA reads TGTGCCAGCAGTGATACGGGACAGGTAGCCGGGGAGCTGTTTTTT. The full variable domain, its missing parts supplied by reference TRBV2 and TRBJ2-2, is EPEVTQTPSHQVTQMGQEVILRCVPISNHLYFYWYRQILGQKVEFLVSFYNNEISEKSEIFDDQFSVERPDGSNFTLKIRSTKLEDSAMYFCASSDTGQVAGELFFGEGSRLTVL.

CDR3 residues: CASSLSGGAYNEQFF. The CDR3 bases are TGTGCCAGCAGTTTAAGCGGGGGGGCCTACAATGAGCAGTTCTTC. The chain has TRBV28 and TRBJ2-1; 10 bases are a match to TRBD2. CDR1 MDHEN and CDR2 SYDVKM come from the germline V gene. Trimming cost V 2 bases and J 2 bases; bases outside gene matches: 0. CDR3 length equals 15 residues.

The chain uses TRBV5-1 and TRBJ1-1; D uncertain. Germline CDR1 SGHRS, CDR2 YFSETQ. V lost 0 bases, J lost 1 base, and 7 bases lay in between. This CDR3 region has 14 residues. The CDR3 DNA is TGCGCCAGCAGCTTGGATCCGAGGAACACTGAAGCTTTCTTT. Encoded protein: CASSLDPRNTEAFF. Supplemented by reference TRBV5-1 and TRBJ1-1, the full variable domain reads KAGVTQTPRYLIKTRGQQVTLSCSPISGHRSVSWYQQTPGQGLQFLFEYFSETQRNKGNFPGRFSGRQFSNSRSEMNVSTLELGDSALYLCASSLDPRNTEAFFGQGTRLTVV.

V is TRBV6-1 and J is TRBJ2-7, with 12 positions matching TRBD1. The J segment lost 4 bases and the V segment lost 11 bases, leaving 12 bases of the junction unmatched. The germline CDR1 and CDR2 sequences are MNHNS and SASEGT. The CDR3 is 15 amino acids. CDR3 residues: CALSGGTGGLYEQYF. The CDR3 DNA reads TGTGCCCTAAGTGGAGGGACAGGGGGCCTGTACGAGCAGTACTTC.

The rearrangement links TRBV7-8 to TRBJ1-5; D is possibly TRBD1 (5 bases). There are 15 residues in the CDR3. Germline V gives CDR1 SGHVS, CDR2 FQNEAQ. The V end lost 1 base, the J end lost 1 base, and 8 bases lay between the germline ends. This chain's CDR3 is CASSLGGPSNQPQHF. The CDR3 coding sequence is TGTGCCAGCAGCTTAGGGGGACCGAGCAATCAGCCCCAGCATTTT.